This T cell receptor beta chain was captured in a study of control samples from healthy donors and cancer patients. Method: immunoSEQ multiplex PCR; TCRdb's copy keeps in-frame clones and lacks some. The data show around 140,000 clones, with just under 90% seen just once and roughly 7.8% held by the top ten. Sequencing was carried out using PBMCs. The receptor was isolated from a man in his forties or fifties with head and neck cancer.

DNA of the CDR3: TGCGCCAGCAGCTTGGCCGGGACAGGGGGAAACTCCTACGAGCAGTACTTC. It is translated as CASSLAGTGGNSYEQYF. This chain uses TRBV5-1 with TRBJ2-7; TRBD1 aligns across 11 bases. V dropped 0 bases and J dropped 0; count of bases not matched to a gene: 5. The CDR3 is 17 amino acids. The germline CDR1 and CDR2 sequences are SGHRS and YFSETQ.